This T cell receptor (beta chain) was found in a study of cytomegalovirus exposure and HLA in healthy donors. Study-wide background: The approximately 120 validation repertoires matched the approximately 700 first-cohort repertoires in platform, a later analysis reported.

Concerning this clone itself: Its antigen remains unknown.

Produced via immunoSEQ multiplex PCR; TCRdb's table is partial and in-frame only. Among about 120,000 clones listed, about 87% were seen once. The V and J ends lost 0 bases and 6 bases, in that order; junction bases with no gene match: 6. Germline V gene lookup returns CDR1 SGHDT and CDR2 YYEEEE. The CDR3 spans 15 residues. Study findings and constraints: It was reportedly the case that the classifier diagnosed cytomegalovirus status with high specificity and sensitivity.

The sequence was collected from a man younger than 30 in good health and CMV-seronegative. Sequencing was carried out using PBMCs. This chain joins TRBV5-6 and TRBJ2-1; TRBD2 aligns across 7 bases. CDR3 loop: CASSLGERGGNEQFF. The DNA of the CDR3 is TGTGCCAGCAGCTTGGGCGAGCGGGGTGGCAATGAGCAGTTCTTC.